This T cell receptor beta chain was captured by sequencing in a study of CD8 T cells in ankylosing spondylitis. Study-wide findings and caveats: Disease-linked clones, CD8+, were relatively rare in peripheral blood. There was a TCR beta motif, made of several highly homologous variants, that appeared characteristic of ankylosing spondylitis blood.

Germline V CDR1 and CDR2: SQVTM, ANQGSEA. V was shortened by 6 bases and J by 0 bases, with 15 bases between the two germline ends. The CDR3 is made up of 14 amino acids. Quantitative 5'-RACE with molecular barcodes was used to make the TCR beta libraries. TCRdb recomputed calls from the 5' RACE reads with MiXCR, one row per CDR3 protein. The sample lists hundreds of thousands of distinct CDR3 sequences; roughly 22% were seen once. This clonotype was counted only a few times. Antigen: not known. The source of this sequence is a male donor with ankylosing spondylitis or in good health (not recorded which). The chain uses TRBV29-1 and TRBJ2-7; D may be TRBD1 (6 bases). Sequencing input: blood, either unsorted or a sorted T cell fraction (not recorded which). CDR3 DNA: TGCAGCGTGCTACAGGACAGAAACTCCTACGAGCAGTACTTC. This translates into CSVLQDRNSYEQYF.